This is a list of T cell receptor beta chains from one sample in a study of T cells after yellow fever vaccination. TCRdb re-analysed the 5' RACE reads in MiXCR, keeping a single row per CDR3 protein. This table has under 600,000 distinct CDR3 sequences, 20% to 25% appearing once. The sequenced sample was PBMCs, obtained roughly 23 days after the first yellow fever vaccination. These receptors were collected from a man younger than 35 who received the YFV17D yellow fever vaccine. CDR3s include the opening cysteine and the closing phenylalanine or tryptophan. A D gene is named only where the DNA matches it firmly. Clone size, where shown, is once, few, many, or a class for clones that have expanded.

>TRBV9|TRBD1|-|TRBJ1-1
CASSAEADRDIMNTEAFF
TGTGCCAGCAGCGCCGAGGCGGACAGGGACATTATGAACACTGAAGCTTTCTTT
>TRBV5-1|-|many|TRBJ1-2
CASSSGQGTYGYTF
TGCGCCAGCAGCTCGGGGCAGGGAACCTATGGCTACACCTTC
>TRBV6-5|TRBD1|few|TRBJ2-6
CASSSWTGAGANVLTF
TGTGCCAGCAGTTCCTGGACAGGGGCCGGGGCCAACGTCCTGACTTTC
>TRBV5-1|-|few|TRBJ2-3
CASSLEGQHWQYF
TGCGCCAGCAGCTTGGAGGGGCAGCACTGGCAGTATTTT
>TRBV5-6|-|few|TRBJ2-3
CASSLEREGTDTQYF
TGTGCCAGCAGCTTGGAAAGGGAGGGCACAGATACGCAGTATTTT
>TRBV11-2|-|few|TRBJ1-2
CASSLDLRQRYTF
TGTGCCAGCAGCTTAGATCTCCGACAACGCTACACCTTC
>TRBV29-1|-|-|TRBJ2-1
CSVPISVGNEQFF
TGCAGCGTACCCATCTCAGTAGGGAATGAGCAGTTCTTC
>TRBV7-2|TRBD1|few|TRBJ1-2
CASPLPGQAYGYTF
TGTGCCAGCCCCCTACCGGGACAGGCCTATGGCTACACCTTC
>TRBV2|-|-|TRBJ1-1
CATRRGEGTEAFF
TGTGCCACCCGCCGGGGGGAAGGAACTGAAGCTTTCTTT
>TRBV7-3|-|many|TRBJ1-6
CASSLTGGPLHF
TGTGCCAGCAGCTTAACCGGGGGACCCCTCCACTTT
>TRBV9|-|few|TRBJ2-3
CASSVDITDTQYF
TGTGCCAGCAGCGTGGACATCACAGATACGCAGTATTTT
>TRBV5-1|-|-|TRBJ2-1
CASSLAILRNEQFF
TGCGCCAGCAGCTTGGCCATACTCAGGAATGAGCAGTTCTTC
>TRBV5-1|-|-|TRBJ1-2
CASSSTAFDYGYTF
TGCGCCAGCAGCTCGACAGCGTTTGACTATGGCTACACCTTC
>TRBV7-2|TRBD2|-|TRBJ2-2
CASSFGLAGGTGELFF
TGTGCCAGCAGCTTTGGACTAGCGGGGGGGACCGGGGAGCTGTTTTTT
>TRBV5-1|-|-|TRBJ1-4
CASSPGSTDEKLFF
TGCGCCAGCAGCCCCGGGTCGACCGATGAAAAACTGTTTTTT
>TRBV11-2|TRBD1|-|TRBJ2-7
CASSLKWTGVFYEQYF
TGTGCCAGCAGCTTAAAATGGACAGGGGTTTTCTACGAGCAGTACTTC
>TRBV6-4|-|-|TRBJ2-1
CASSQYHTHEQFF
TGTGCCAGCAGTCAGTATCACACGCATGAGCAGTTCTTC
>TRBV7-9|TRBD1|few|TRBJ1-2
CASRTTYTGDRGYTF
TGTGCCAGCAGAACGACTTACACAGGGGATCGCGGCTACACCTTC
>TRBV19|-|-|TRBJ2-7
CASSAPGTKGSYEQYF
TGTGCCAGTAGTGCGCCTGGGACGAAAGGCTCCTACGAGCAGTACTTC
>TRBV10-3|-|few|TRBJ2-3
CAIRKAGLADTQYF
TGTGCCATCAGAAAGGCAGGGTTGGCAGATACGCAGTATTTT
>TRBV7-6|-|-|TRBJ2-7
CASAEGGGGEQYF
TGTGCCAGCGCGGAAGGGGGGGGAGGCGAGCAGTACTTC
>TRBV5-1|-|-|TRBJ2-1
CASSLGPAGEQFF
TGCGCCAGCAGCTTAGGGCCTGCTGGGGAGCAGTTCTTC
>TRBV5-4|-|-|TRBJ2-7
CASSPGTFYEQYF
TGTGCCAGCAGTCCCGGGACTTTCTACGAGCAGTACTTC
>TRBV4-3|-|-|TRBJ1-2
CASSLNPRDNYGYTF
TGCGCCAGCAGCCTCAACCCGCGGGATAACTATGGCTACACCTTC
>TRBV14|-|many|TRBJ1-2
CASTPAAGNYGYTF
TGTGCCAGCACCCCGGCGGCAGGAAACTATGGCTACACCTTC
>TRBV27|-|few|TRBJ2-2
CASSLLHRLDIGELFF
TGTGCCAGCAGTTTACTGCACAGGCTGGACATCGGGGAGCTGTTTTTT